These 2 T cell receptor beta chains were all obtained from the same sample, sequenced in a study of shared clonotypes between healthy human individuals. Sequencing was performed with immunoSEQ multiplex PCR; in TCRdb, only in-frame clones are kept and a portion is missing. Among just over 2,000,000 clones listed, 90% to 95% were seen once. Sequencing was done on a sample of naive CD4+ T cells sorted from blood. Subset in this sample: CD45RA+ positively selected. These receptor sequences come from a man between 18 and 35 years old in good health.

CDR3 loop: CASRLTGGTEAFF. The CDR3 region has the DNA TGTGCCAGCAGGCTCACAGGGGGGACTGAAGCTTTCTTT. This rearrangement joins TRBV7-8 to TRBJ1-1, with 8 positions matching TRBD1. Germline loops: CDR1 SGHVS, CDR2 FQNEAQ. The V and J ends lost 6 bases and 5 bases, in that order; junction bases with no gene match: 5. The length of the CDR3 is 13 residues. Drawing the rest from reference TRBV7-8 and TRBJ1-1, the complete variable domain is GAGVSQSPRYKVAKRGQDVALRCDPISGHVSLFWYQQALGQGPEFLTYFQNEAQLDKSGLPSDRFFAERPEGSVSTLKIQRTQQEDSAVYLCASRLTGGTEAFFGQGTRLTVV.

Turning to this clone: This same CDR3 is encoded by further DNA sequences in the sample. The V gene is TRBV18, the J gene TRBJ2-5; D not resolved. CDR1 is KGHSH, CDR2 LQKENI, per germline. Trimming shortened V by 0 bases and J by 1 base, and 6 bases separated the two germline ends. CDR3 length equals 14 residues. The CDR3 region is CASSPPGLQETQYF. In DNA form, the CDR3 reads TGTGCCAGCTCACCACCAGGTCTCCAAGAGACCCAGTACTTC.